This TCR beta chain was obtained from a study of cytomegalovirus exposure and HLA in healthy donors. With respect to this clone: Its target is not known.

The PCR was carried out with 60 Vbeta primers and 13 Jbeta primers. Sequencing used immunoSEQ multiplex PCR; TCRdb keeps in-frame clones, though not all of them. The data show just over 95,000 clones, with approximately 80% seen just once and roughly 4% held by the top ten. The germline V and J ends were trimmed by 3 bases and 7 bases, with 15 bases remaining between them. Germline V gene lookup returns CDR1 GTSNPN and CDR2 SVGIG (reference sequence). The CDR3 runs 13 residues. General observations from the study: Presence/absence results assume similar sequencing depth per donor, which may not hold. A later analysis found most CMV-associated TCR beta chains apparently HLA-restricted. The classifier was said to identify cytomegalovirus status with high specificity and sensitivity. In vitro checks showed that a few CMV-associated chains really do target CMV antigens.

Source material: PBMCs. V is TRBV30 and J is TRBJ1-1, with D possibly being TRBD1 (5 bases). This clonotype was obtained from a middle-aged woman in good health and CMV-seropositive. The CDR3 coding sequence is TGTGCCTGGAGGGGCGGGGGGAATAATGAAGCTTTCTTT. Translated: CAWRGGGNNEAFF.